This TCR beta chain emerged from a study of regulatory T cells in long-lasting Graves disease. Overall study results and limits: A reduction in accuracy may have resulted from the small sample size. Thyroid tissue was not sampled; only peripheral blood was.

Time point noted: newly diagnosed GD, antithyroid drugs for less than 3 months. Isolated PBMC RNA provided the starting material for the TCR library. The germline V gene has CDR1 MNHEY and CDR2 SVGEGT. The CDR3 is 15 residues long. Trimming cost V 6 bases and J 7 bases; bases outside gene matches: 10. Comments on this clonotype: The target antigen is unknown.

Researchers made TCR beta libraries by using iRepertoire HTBI primers and running Arm-PCR on CDR3 regions. One entry per CDR3 protein, called by TCRdb with MiXCR from the multiplex PCR reads. The table lists almost 450,000 distinct CDR3 sequences, 15% to 20% of them singletons. The data were also submitted as part of a second study, on T cells in Graves' hyperthyroidism and ophthalmopathy. This second report adds: The HTBI primer set served for first-round RT-PCR of the TCR CDR3. Ophthalmopathy could be told apart from stable hyperthyroidism with a 13 V-J model.

The chain carries TRBV6-2 or TRBV6-3 and TRBJ2-1; 9 bases map to TRBD2. The source of this sequence is a young woman with Graves disease. Sequenced material: peripheral blood mononuclear cells (PBMCs), taken at new diagnosis, from a patient treated with antithyroid drugs. For the CDR3, the DNA is TGTGCCAGCAGATCAATTAGCGGGAGTAAAAATGAGCAGTTCTTC. This encodes CASRSISGSKNEQFF.